This TCR beta chain was sequenced in a study of glioma-infiltrating T cells after dendritic cell vaccination. The CDR3 has 15 amino acids. CDR1 is MDHEN, CDR2 SYDVKM, per germline. V trimming: 1 base; J trimming: 2 bases; junction bases outside the gene matches: 2. The PCR used 60 V beta and 13 J beta primers. Some clones are missing from TCRdb's copy, which holds only in-frame ones; the method was immunoSEQ multiplex PCR. The sample yields more than 60,000 clones, around 83% seen once. The material was blood, obtained before dendritic cell vaccination. This rearrangement joins TRBV28 to TRBJ2-7; TRBD1 matches 10 bases. This TCR was sampled from a human donor with glioblastoma. Here the CDR3 DNA reads TGTGCCAGCAGTTTATTGGACAGGGGGGCCTACGAGCAGTACTTC. It yields the protein CASSLLDRGAYEQYF.